A single T cell receptor beta chain is shown here with its context. Described treatment: around 19 received Ad26.COV2.S at low or high dose, single or two shots; about 5 received placebo; per-sample allocation not given. Sample collection was performed on day 63 after the first vaccine or placebo injection. This CDR3 has 12 residues. Germline CDR1 is MDHEN and CDR2 is SYDVKM. V was trimmed by 2 bases and J by 9 bases, leaving 8 bases between them. Here immunoSEQ multiplex PCR was the method, and the copy in TCRdb shows in-frame clones only, minus some. The sample holds some 410,000 clones; over 80% are singletons and the top ten take around 1.7%. These data are taken from a study of Ad26.COV2.S vaccination and SARS-CoV-2 variants. Across the whole study: Once or twice, 56 days apart, Ad26.COV2.S was delivered intramuscularly.

V is TRBV28 and J is TRBJ1-5; D remains unclear. Sequencing was performed on peripheral blood, taken in a trial of Ad26.COV2.S vaccine versus placebo. The TCR was taken from a person between 18 and 65 years old who received the Ad26.COV2.S COVID-19 vaccine or a placebo. In DNA form, the CDR3 reads TGTGCCAGCAGTTTACCTCGGGGGCCCCAGCATTTT. Translation: CASSLPRGPQHF.